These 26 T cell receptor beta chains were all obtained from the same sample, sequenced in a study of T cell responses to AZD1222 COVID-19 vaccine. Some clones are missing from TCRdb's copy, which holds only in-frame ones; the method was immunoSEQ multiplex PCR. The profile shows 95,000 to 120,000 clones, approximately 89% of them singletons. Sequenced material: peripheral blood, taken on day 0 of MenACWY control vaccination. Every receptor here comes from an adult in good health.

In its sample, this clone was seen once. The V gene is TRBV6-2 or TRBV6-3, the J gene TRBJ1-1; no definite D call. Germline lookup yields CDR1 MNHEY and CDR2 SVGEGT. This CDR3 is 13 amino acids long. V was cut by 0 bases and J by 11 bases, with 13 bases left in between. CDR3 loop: CASSYSSLLEAFF. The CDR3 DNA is TGTGCCAGCAGTTACTCGAGCCTTCTGGAGGCTTTCTTT.

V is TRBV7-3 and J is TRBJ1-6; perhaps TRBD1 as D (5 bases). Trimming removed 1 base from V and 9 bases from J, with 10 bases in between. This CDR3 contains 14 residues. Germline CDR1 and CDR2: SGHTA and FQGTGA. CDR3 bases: TGTGCCAGCAGCTTAATCCAGAGGGGTTCACCCCTCCACTTT. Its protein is CASSLIQRGSPLHF.

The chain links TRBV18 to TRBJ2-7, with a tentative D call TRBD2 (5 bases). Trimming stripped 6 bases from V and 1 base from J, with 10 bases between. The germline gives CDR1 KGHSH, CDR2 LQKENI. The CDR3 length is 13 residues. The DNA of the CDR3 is TGTGCCAGCTCGGGCGGGCAGTCCTACGAGCAGTACTTC. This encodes CASSGGQSYEQYF.

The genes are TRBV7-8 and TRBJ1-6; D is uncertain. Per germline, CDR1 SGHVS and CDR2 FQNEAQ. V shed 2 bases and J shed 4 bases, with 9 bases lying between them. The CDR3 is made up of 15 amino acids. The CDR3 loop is CASSLFGVYNSPLHF. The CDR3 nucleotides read TGTGCCAGCAGCTTATTCGGGGTTTATAATTCACCCCTCCACTTT.

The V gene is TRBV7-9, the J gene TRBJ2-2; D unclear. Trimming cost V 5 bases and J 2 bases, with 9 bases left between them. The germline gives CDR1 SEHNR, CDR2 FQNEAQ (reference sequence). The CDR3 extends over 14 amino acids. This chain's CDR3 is CASSPDGNTGELFF. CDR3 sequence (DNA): TGTGCCAGCAGCCCGGACGGAAACACCGGGGAGCTGTTTTTT.

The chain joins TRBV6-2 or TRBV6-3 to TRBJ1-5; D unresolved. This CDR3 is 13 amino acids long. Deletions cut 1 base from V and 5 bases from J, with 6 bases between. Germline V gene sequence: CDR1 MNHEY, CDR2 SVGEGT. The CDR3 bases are TGTGCCAGCAGTTACTATCCCGATCAGCCCCAGCATTTT. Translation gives CASSYYPDQPQHF.

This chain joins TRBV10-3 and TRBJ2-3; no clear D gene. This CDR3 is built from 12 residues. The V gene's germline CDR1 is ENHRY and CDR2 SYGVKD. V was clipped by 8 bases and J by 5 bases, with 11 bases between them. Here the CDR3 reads CAISPEGDTQYF. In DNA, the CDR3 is TGTGCCATCTCCCCCGAAGGAGATACGCAGTATTTT.

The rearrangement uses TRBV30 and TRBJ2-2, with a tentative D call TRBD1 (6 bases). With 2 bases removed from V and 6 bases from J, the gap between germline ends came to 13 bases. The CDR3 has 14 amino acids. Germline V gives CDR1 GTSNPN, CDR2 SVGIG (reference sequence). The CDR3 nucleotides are TGTGCCTGGAGTTGGGGGCAGGGAGCCGGGGAGCTGTTTTTT. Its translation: CAWSWGQGAGELFF.

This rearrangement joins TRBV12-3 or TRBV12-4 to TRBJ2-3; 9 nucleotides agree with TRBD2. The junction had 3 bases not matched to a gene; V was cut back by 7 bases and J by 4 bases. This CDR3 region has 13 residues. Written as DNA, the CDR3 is TGTGCCAGCACCAGACTAGCGGCAGATACGCAGTATTTT. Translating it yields CASTRLAADTQYF.

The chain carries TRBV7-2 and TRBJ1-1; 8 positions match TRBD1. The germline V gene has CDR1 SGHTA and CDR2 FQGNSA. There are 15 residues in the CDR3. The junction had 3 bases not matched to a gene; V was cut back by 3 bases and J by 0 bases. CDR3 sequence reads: CASSFQGAVNTEAFF. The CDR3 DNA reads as TGTGCCAGCAGCTTTCAGGGGGCAGTGAACACTGAAGCTTTCTTT. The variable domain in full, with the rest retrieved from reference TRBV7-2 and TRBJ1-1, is GAGVSQSPSNKVTEKGKDVELRCDPISGHTALYWYRQSLGQGLEFLIYFQGNSAPDKSGLPSDRFSAERTGGSVSTLTIQRTQQEDSAVYLCASSFQGAVNTEAFFGQGTRLTVV.

Here the CDR3 reads CASTPGREGEKLFF. The DNA of the CDR3 is TGCGCCAGCACCCCCGGAAGGGAAGGAGAAAAACTGTTTTTT. This chain links TRBV5-1 with TRBJ1-4; D unresolved. CDR1 is SGHRS and CDR2 is YFSETQ in the germline V gene. This CDR3 comprises 14 residues. Deletions cut 6 bases from V and 8 bases from J, with 17 bases between. The full variable domain, with the rest looked up from reference TRBV5-1 and TRBJ1-4, is KAGVTQTPRYLIKTRGQQVTLSCSPISGHRSVSWYQQTPGQGLQFLFEYFSETQRNKGNFPGRFSGRQFSNSRSEMNVSTLELGDSALYLCASTPGREGEKLFFGSGTQLSVL.

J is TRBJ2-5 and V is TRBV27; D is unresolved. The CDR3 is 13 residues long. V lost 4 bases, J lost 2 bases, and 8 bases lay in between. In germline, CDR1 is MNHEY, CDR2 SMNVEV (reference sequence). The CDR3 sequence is CASSSPVQETQYF. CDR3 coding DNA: TGTGCCAGCAGTTCACCAGTACAAGAGACCCAGTACTTC.

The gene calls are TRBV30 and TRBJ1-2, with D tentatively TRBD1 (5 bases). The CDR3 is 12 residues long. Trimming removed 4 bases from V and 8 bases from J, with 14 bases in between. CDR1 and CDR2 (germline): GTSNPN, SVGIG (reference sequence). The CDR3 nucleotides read TGTGCCTGGACCGGGACCCTGGGCGGCTACACCTTC. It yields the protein CAWTGTLGGYTF.

The CDR3 spells CASIPGGAKTEAFF. The CDR3 nucleotides read TGTGCCAGTATCCCCGGGGGGGCAAAAACTGAAGCTTTCTTT. The chain couples TRBV19 to TRBJ1-1, with a weak D call TRBD1 (6 bases). Germline V CDR1 and CDR2: LNHDA, SQIVND (reference sequence). Trimming cost V 7 bases and J 5 bases, with 17 bases left between them. The CDR3 covers 14 residues.

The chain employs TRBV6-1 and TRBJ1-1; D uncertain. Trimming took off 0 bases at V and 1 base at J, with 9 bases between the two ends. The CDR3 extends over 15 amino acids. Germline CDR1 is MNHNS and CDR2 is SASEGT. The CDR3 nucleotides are TGTGCCAGCAGTGAAGCTAGGCACCGGAACACTGAAGCTTTCTTT. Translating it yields CASSEARHRNTEAFF.

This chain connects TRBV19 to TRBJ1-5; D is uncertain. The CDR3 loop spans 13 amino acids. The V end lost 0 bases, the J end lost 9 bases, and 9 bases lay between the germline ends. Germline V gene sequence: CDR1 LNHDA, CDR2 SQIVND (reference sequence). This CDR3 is CASSIDLGWPQHF. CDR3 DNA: TGTGCCAGTAGTATAGATCTAGGGTGGCCCCAGCATTTT.

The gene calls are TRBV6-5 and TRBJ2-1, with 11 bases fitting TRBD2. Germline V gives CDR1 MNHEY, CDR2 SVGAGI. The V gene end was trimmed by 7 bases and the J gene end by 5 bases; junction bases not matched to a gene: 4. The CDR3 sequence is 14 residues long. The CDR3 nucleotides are TGTGCCAGCACTAGCGGGGGGACTAACAATGAGCAGTTCTTC. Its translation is CASTSGGTNNEQFF.

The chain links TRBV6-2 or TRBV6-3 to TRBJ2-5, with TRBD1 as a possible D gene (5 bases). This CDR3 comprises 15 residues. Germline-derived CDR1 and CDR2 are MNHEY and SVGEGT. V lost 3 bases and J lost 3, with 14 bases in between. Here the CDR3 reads CASSYPRAAKETQYF. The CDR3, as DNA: TGTGCCAGCAGTTATCCCAGGGCGGCGAAAGAGACCCAGTACTTC.

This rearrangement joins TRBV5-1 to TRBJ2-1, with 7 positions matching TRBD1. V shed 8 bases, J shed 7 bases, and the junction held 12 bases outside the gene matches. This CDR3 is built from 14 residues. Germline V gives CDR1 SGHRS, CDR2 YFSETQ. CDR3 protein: CASSGQIRLNEQFF. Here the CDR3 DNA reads TGCGCCAGTTCGGGACAGATCCGCCTTAATGAGCAGTTCTTC.

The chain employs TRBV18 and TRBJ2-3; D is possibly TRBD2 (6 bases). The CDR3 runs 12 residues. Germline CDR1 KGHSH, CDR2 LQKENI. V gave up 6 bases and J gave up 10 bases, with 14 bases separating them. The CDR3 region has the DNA TGTGCCAGCTCTCAAGGTGGGGAGGCGCAGTATTTT. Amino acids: CASSQGGEAQYF.

DNA of the CDR3: TGTGCCAGCACCCCGGGAGGTAGCGGGGGGATCTACAATGAGCAGTTCTTC. Translated, it gives CASTPGGSGGIYNEQFF. The chain couples TRBV21-1 to TRBJ2-1; the table's D call TRBD2 went unverified against the DNA. TRBV21-1 is a recognized pseudogene. This CDR3 is built from 17 residues.

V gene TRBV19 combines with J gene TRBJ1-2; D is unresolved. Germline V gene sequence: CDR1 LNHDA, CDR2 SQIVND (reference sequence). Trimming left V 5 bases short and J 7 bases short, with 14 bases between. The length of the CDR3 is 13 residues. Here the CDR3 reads CASSRRRLSGYTF. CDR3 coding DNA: TGTGCCAGTAGTCGACGCAGGTTGAGTGGCTACACCTTC. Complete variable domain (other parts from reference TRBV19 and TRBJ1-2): DGGITQSPKYLFRKEGQNVTLSCEQNLNHDAMYWYRQDPGQGLRLIYYSQIVNDFQKGDIAEGYSVSREKKESFPLTVTSAQKNPTAFYLCASSRRRLSGYTFGSGTRLTVV.

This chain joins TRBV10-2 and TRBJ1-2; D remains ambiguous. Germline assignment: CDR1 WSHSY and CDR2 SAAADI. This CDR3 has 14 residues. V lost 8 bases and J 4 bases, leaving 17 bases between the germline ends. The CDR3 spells CASATSLWGYGYTF. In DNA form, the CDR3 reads TGCGCCAGCGCCACGAGTCTCTGGGGCTATGGCTACACCTTC.

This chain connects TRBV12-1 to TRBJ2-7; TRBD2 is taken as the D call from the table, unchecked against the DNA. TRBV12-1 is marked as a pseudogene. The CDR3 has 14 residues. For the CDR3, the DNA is TGTGCCAGCAGCTTTTTTTCCGGGGGATACGAGCAGTACTTC. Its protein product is CASSFFSGGYEQYF.

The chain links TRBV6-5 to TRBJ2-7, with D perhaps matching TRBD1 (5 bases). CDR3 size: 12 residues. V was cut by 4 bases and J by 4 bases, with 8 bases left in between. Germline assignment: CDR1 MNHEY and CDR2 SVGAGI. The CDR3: CASSLKGYEQYF. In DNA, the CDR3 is TGTGCCAGCAGTTTGAAGGGGTACGAGCAGTACTTC.

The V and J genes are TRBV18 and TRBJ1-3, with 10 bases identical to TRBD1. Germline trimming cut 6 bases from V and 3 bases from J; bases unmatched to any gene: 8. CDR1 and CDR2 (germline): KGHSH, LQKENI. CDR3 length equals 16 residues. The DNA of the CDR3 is TGTGCCAGCTCCCTACAGACAGGGGGCAATGGAAACACCATATATTTT. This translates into CASSLQTGGNGNTIYF.